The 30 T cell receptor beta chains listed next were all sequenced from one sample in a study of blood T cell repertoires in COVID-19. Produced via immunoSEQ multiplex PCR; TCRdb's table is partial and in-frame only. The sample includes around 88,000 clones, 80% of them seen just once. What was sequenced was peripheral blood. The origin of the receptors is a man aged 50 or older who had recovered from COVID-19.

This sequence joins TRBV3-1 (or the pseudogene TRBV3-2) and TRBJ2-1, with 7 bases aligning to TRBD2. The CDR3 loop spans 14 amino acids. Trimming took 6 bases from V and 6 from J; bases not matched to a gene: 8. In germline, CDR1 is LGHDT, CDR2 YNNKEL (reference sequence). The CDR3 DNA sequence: TGTGCCAGCAGTGTGGGGGTAGCGGGCAATGAGCAGTTCTTC. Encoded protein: CASSVGVAGNEQFF.

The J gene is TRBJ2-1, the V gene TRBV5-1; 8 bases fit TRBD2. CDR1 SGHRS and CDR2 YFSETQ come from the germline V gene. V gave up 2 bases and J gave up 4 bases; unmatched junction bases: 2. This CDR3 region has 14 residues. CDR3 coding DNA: TGCGCCAGCAGCTTACTAGCGGAGTACAATGAGCAGTTCTTC. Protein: CASSLLAEYNEQFF.

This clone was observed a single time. DNA for the CDR3: TGTGCCAGTAGTCCCCGGACAGGGGGCACAGATACGCAGTATTTT. It encodes CASSPRTGGTDTQYF. The chain recombines TRBV19 with TRBJ2-3; 9 positions agree with TRBD1. The CDR3 has 15 residues. Germline CDR1 LNHDA, CDR2 SQIVND (reference sequence). The V segment lost 5 bases and the J segment 1 base; nucleotides outside the gene matches: 4.

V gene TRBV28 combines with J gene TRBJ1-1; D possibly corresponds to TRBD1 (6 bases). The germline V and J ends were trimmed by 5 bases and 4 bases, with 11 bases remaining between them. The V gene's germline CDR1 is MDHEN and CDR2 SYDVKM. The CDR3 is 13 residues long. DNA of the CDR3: TGTGCCAGCAGTCTCCCCAGGGGCACTGAAGCTTTCTTT. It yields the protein CASSLPRGTEAFF. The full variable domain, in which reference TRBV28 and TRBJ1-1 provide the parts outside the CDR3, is DVKVTQSSRYLVKRTGEKVFLECVQDMDHENMFWYRQDPGLGLRLIYFSYDVKMKEKGDIPEGYSVSREKKERFSLILESASTNQTSMYLCASSLPRGTEAFFGQGTRLTVV.

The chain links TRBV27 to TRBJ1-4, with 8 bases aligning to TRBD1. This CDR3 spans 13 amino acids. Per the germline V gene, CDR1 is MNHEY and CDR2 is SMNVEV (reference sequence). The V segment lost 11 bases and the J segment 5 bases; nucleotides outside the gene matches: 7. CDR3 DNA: TGTGCCCCCGGAGACAGGGGAAATGAAAAACTGTTTTTT. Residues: CAPGDRGNEKLFF. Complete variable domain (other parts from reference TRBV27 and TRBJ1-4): EAQVTQNPRYLITVTGKKLTVTCSQNMNHEYMSWYRQDPGLGLRQIYYSMNVEVTDKGDVPEGYKVSRKEKRNFPLILESPSPNQTSLYFCAPGDRGNEKLFFGSGTQLSVL.

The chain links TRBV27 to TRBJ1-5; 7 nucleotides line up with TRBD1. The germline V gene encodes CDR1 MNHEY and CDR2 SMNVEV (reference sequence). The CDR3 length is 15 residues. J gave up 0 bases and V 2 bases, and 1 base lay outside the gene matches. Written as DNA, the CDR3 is TGTGCCAGCAGTTTAAGGGGGCCTAGCAATCAGCCCCAGCATTTT. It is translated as CASSLRGPSNQPQHF.

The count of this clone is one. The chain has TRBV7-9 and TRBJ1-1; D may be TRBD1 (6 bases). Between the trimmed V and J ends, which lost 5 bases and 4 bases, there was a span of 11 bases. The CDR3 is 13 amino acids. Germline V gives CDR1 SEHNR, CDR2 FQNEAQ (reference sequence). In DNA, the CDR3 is TGTGCCAGCAGCCTCCCAGGGGTCACTGAAGCTTTCTTT. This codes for CASSLPGVTEAFF.

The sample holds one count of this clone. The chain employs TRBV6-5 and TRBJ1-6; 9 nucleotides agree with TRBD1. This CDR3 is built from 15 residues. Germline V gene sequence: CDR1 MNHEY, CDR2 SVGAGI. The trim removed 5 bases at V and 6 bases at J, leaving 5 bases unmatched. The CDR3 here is CASSQLQGANSPLHF. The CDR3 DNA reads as TGTGCCAGCAGTCAGCTACAGGGGGCTAATTCACCCCTCCACTTT.

This CDR3 is CASSLKVGGAYEQYF. The CDR3 coding sequence is TGTGCCAGCAGCTTGAAAGTGGGGGGGGCCTACGAGCAGTACTTC. The rearrangement joins TRBV5-6 to TRBJ2-7, with TRBD2 matching 7 bases. The ends lost 1 base at V and 2 bases at J; junction bases unmatched: 6. The germline V gene encodes CDR1 SGHDT and CDR2 YYEEEE. This CDR3 has 15 amino acids.

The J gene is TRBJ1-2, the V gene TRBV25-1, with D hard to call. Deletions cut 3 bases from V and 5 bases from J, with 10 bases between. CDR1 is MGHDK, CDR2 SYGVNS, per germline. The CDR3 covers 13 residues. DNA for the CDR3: TGTGCCAGCAGTGATTCCAGATTATATGGCTACACCTTC. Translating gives CASSDSRLYGYTF.

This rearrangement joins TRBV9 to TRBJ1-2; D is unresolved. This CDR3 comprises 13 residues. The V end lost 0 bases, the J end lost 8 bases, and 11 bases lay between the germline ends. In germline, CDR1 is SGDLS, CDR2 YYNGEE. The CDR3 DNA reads TGTGCCAGCAGCGTAGACGGGGTCCCGGGCTACACCTTC. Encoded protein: CASSVDGVPGYTF.

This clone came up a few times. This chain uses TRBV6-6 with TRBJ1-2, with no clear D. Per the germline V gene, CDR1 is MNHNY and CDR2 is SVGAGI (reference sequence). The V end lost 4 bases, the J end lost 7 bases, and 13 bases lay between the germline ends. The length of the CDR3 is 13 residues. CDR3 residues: CASSSGVLPGYTF. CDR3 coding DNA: TGTGCCAGCAGTTCCGGGGTCCTACCTGGCTACACCTTC.

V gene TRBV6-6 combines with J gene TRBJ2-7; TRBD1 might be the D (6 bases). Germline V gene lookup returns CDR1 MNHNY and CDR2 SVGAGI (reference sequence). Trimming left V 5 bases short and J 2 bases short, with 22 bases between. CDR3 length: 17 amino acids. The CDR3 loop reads CASSHVSPGQGAYEQYF. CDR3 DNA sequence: TGTGCCAGCAGTCACGTCTCACCGGGACAAGGAGCCTACGAGCAGTACTTC.

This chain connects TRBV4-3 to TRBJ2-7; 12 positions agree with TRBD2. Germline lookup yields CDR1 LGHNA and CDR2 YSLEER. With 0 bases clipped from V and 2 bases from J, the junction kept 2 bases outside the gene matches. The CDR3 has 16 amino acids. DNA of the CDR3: TGCGCCAGCAGCCAAGATCGGACTAGCGGGACCTACGAGCAGTACTTC. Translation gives CASSQDRTSGTYEQYF.

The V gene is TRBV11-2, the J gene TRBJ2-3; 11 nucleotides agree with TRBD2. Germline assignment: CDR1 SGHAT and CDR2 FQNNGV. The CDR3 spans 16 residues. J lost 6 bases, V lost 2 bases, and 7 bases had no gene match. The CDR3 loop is CASSLNLAGGWDTQYF. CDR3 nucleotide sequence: TGTGCCAGCAGCTTAAATCTAGCGGGGGGATGGGATACGCAGTATTTT.

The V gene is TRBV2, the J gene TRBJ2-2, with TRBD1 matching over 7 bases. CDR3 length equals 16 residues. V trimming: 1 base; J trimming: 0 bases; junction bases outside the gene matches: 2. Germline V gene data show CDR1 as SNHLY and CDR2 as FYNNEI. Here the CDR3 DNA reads TGTGCCAGCAGTGAAGGGACAGGTACGAACACCGGGGAGCTGTTTTTT. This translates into CASSEGTGTNTGELFF.

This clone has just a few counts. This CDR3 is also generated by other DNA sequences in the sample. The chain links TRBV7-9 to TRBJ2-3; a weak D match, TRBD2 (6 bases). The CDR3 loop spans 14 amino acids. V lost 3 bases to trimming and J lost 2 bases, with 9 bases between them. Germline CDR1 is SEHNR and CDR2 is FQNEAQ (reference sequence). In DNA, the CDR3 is TGTGCCAGCAGCTTTAGCGGCTCCACAGATACGCAGTATTTT. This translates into CASSFSGSTDTQYF.

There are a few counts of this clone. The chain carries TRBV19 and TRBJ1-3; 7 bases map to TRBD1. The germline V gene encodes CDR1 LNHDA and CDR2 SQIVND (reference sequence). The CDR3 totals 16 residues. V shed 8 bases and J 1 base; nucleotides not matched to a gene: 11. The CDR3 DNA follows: TGTGCCAGTCGCGGGCTTAGGGGGCGATCTGGAAACACCATATATTTT. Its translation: CASRGLRGRSGNTIYF.

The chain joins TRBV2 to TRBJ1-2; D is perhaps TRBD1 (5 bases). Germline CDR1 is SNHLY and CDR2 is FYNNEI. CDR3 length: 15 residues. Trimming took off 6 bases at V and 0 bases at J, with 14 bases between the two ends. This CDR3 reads CASSPSGITNYGYTF. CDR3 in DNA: TGTGCCAGCAGCCCTTCAGGGATTACTAACTATGGCTACACCTTC.

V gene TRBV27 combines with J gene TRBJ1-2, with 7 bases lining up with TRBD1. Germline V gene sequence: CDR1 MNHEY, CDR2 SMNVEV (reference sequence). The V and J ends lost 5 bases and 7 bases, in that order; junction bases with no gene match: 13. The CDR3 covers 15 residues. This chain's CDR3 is CASSPGGDSPSGYTF. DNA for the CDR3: TGTGCCAGCAGTCCCGGGGGGGACAGTCCGTCTGGCTACACCTTC.

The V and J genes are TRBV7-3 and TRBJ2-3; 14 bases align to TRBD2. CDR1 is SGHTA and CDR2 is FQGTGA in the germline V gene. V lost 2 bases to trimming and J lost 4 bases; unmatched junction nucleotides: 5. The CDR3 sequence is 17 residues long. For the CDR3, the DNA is TGTGCCAGCAGCTTAGGCTGGACTAGCGGGAGGTCAGATACGCAGTATTTT. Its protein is CASSLGWTSGRSDTQYF.

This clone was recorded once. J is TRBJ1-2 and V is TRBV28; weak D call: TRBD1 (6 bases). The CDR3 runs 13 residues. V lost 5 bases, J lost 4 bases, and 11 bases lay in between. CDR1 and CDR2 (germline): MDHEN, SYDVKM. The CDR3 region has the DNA TGTGCCAGCAGTCCCGGACAGAGCTATGGCTACACCTTC. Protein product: CASSPGQSYGYTF.

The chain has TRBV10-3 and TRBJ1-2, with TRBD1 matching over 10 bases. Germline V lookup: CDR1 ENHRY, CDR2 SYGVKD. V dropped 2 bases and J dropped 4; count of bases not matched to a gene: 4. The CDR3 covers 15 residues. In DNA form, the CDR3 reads TGTGCCATCAGTGAGACTGGGACAGGGGTCTATGGCTACACCTTC. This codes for CAISETGTGVYGYTF.

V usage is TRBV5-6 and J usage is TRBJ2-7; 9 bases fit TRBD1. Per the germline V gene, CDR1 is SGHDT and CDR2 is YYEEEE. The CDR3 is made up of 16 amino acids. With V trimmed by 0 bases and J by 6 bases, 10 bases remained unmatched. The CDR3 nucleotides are TGTGCCAGCAGCTTGGCCGTACAGGGGGCTGACGGCGAGCAGTACTTC. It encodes CASSLAVQGADGEQYF.

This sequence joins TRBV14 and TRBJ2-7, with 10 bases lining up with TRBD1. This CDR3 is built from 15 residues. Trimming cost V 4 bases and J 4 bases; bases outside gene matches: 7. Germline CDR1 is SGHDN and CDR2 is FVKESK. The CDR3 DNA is TGTGCCAGCAGCCCCCGGAGACAGGGGGCTTACGAGCAGTACTTC. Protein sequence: CASSPRRQGAYEQYF.

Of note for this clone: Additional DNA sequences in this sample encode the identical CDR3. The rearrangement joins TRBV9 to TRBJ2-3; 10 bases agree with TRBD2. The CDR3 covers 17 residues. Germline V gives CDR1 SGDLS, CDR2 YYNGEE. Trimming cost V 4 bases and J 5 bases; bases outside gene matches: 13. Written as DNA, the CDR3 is TGTGCCAGCAGCCCTATCAGCGGGAGGGCCATTGGAGATACGCAGTATTTT. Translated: CASSPISGRAIGDTQYF.

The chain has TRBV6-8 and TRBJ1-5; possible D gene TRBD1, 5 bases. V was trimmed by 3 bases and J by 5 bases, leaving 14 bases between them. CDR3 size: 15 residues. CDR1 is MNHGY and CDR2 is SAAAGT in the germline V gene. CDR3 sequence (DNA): TGTGCCAGCAGTTATGATAAGGGGTTCCATCAGCCCCAGCATTTT. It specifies CASSYDKGFHQPQHF.

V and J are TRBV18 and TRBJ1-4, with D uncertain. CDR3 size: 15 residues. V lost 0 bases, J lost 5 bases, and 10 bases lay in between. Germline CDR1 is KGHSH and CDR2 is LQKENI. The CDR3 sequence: CASSPPGLRNEKLFF. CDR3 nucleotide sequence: TGTGCCAGCTCACCACCAGGTTTGCGGAATGAAAAACTGTTTTTT. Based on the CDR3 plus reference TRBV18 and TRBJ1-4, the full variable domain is NAGVMQNPRHLVRRRGQEARLRCSPMKGHSHVYWYRQLPEEGLKFMVYLQKENIIDESGMPKERFSAEFPKEGPSILRIQQVVRGDSAAYFCASSPPGLRNEKLFFGSGTQLSVL.

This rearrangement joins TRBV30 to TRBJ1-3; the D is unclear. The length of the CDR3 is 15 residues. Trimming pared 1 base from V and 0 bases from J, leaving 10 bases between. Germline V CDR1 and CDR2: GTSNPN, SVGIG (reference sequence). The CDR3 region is CAWSALGSSGNTIYF. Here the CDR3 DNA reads TGTGCCTGGAGTGCGTTGGGGAGCTCTGGAAACACCATATATTTT.

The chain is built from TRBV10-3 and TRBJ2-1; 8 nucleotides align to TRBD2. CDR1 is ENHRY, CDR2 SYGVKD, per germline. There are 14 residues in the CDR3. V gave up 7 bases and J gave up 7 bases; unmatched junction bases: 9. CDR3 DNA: TGTGCCATCATGGGCGGGGGGCCGGAGAATGAGCAGTTCTTC. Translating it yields CAIMGGGPENEQFF.